These 25 T cell receptor beta chains were sequenced from one sample in a study of shared T cell receptors in the human thymus. The repertoire was sequenced with immunoSEQ multiplex PCR; TCRdb's copy has only in-frame clones and lacks some. The repertoire holds hundreds of thousands of clones, with approximately 87% as singletons. The same sample was also studied in work on human thymus T cells.

Material for sequencing was thymocytes. Every receptor here comes from a boy younger than two with a congenital heart defect.

The chain has TRBV28 and TRBJ1-6; D unresolved. The V gene lost 6 bases and the J gene lost 8 bases, with 11 bases spanning the gap. There are 13 residues in the CDR3. CDR1 MDHEN and CDR2 SYDVKM come from the germline V gene. The CDR3 reads CASSRNGDSPLHF. CDR3 nucleotide sequence: TGTGCCAGCAGCAGGAATGGTGATTCACCCCTCCACTTT.

The V gene is TRBV29-1, the J gene TRBJ1-3, with D hard to call. The CDR3 has 14 residues. V lost 6 bases to trimming and J lost 2 bases, with 14 bases between them. Germline CDR1 and CDR2: SQVTM and ANQGSEA. DNA for the CDR3: TGCAGCGTAGTAAAAGCCACTACTGGAAACACCATATATTTT. Encoded protein: CSVVKATTGNTIYF.

Comment on this clone: The junction does not match germline at one end; this may be a read error. The genes are TRBV5-6 and TRBJ1-2; 8 nucleotides line up with TRBD1. Looked up from germline, CDR1 is SGHDT and CDR2 is YYEEEE. The CDR3 spans 14 residues. DNA of the CDR3: TGCGCCAGCAGCACGGGACAGGAGGCGGATGGCTACACCTTC. Translated: CASSTGQEADGYTF.

The chain has TRBV15 and TRBJ1-1; D is uncertain. The V end lost 1 base, the J end lost 7 bases, and 22 bases lay between the germline ends. The germline V gene has CDR1 LNHNV and CDR2 YYDKDF (reference sequence). The CDR3 loop spans 17 amino acids. The CDR3 here is CATSRVFPRVPVGEAFF. Written as DNA, the CDR3 is TGTGCCACCAGCAGAGTTTTCCCCCGGGTGCCCGTCGGTGAAGCTTTCTTT.

CDR3 sequence reads: CASSSGQGRDGYTF. The CDR3 DNA is TGTGCCAGCAGCTCAGGACAGGGACGAGATGGCTACACCTTC. The V and J genes are TRBV7-9 and TRBJ1-2; 8 bases are shared with TRBD1. J gave up 6 bases and V 4 bases, and 7 bases lay outside the gene matches. The germline CDR1 and CDR2 sequences are SEHNR and FQNEAQ (reference sequence). This CDR3 has 14 residues.

The CDR3: CAISETSGSYNEQFF. In nucleotides, the CDR3 is TGTGCCATCAGTGAGACTAGCGGGTCCTACAATGAGCAGTTCTTC. The V and J genes are TRBV10-3 and TRBJ2-1; TRBD2 matches at 9 bases. V shed 2 bases, J shed 1 base, and the junction held 0 bases outside the gene matches. Looked up from germline, CDR1 is ENHRY and CDR2 is SYGVKD. The CDR3 loop spans 15 amino acids.

The chain employs TRBV18 and TRBJ2-1, with 10 bases fitting TRBD1. The CDR3 runs 15 residues. The germline V gene encodes CDR1 KGHSH and CDR2 LQKENI. Trimming at V came to 6 bases and at J to 8 bases, leaving 10 bases not matched to a gene. Here the CDR3 reads CASSPGTGALDEQFF. CDR3 nucleotides: TGTGCCAGCTCCCCCGGGACAGGGGCTTTGGATGAGCAGTTCTTC.

J is TRBJ1-2 and V is TRBV5-1, with D perhaps matching TRBD1 (5 bases). The ends were cut back, 0 bases at V and 6 bases at J, with 6 bases in the middle. Per germline, CDR1 SGHRS and CDR2 YFSETQ. The CDR3 spans 12 residues. The CDR3 bases are TGCGCCAGCAGCTTGGAACAGGATGGCTACACCTTC. Protein product: CASSLEQDGYTF.

The chain couples TRBV27 to TRBJ2-7; the match to TRBD1 covers 10 bases. This CDR3 has 17 residues. CDR1 and CDR2 from the germline V gene are MNHEY and SMNVEV (reference sequence). Trimming cost V 5 bases and J 2 bases; bases outside gene matches: 12. CDR3 coding DNA: TGTGCCAGCAGTCCACCGAACGGACAGGGGGGGACCTACGAGCAGTACTTC. Residues: CASSPPNGQGGTYEQYF.

J is TRBJ2-1 and V is TRBV29-1, with TRBD1 matching over 10 bases. There are 16 residues in the CDR3. Looked up from germline, CDR1 is SQVTM and CDR2 is ANQGSEA. The junction had 11 bases not matched to a gene; V was cut back by 8 bases and J by 1 base. CDR3 DNA: TGCAGCTCCGCGTGGGGACAGGGGAGTTCCTACAATGAGCAGTTCTTC. It specifies CSSAWGQGSSYNEQFF.

J is TRBJ2-7 and V is TRBV21-1; the DNA was not compared with TRBD2, the D call given in the table. TRBV21-1 is a documented pseudogene. This CDR3 is 17 amino acids long. The CDR3 DNA sequence: TGTGCCAGCCCCAAGTCATCAAGGACTAGGAGCTCCTACGAGCAGTACTTC. Translating it yields CASPKSSRTRSSYEQYF.

Comment on this clone: One end of the junction fails to match germline, which may point to a read error. V and J are TRBV7-9 and TRBJ2-2, with D tentatively TRBD2 (6 bases). CDR1 and CDR2 (germline): SEHNR, FQNEAQ (reference sequence). CDR3 length equals 15 residues. The CDR3 spells CASSSGLPKTGELFF. The CDR3 DNA follows: TGTGCCAGCAGCTCGGGACTCCCGAAGACCGGGGAGCTGTTTTTT. Full variable domain (missing parts from reference TRBV7-9 and TRBJ2-2): DTGVSQNPRHKITKRGQNVTFRCDPISEHNRLYWYRQTLGQGPEFLTYFQNEAQLEKSRLLSDRFSAERPKGSFSTLEIQRTEQGDSAMYLCASSSGLPKTGELFFGEGSRLTVL.

V is TRBV6-1 and J is TRBJ2-7, with 7 bases aligning to TRBD1. The CDR3 contains 14 residues. From germline, CDR1 is MNHNS and CDR2 SASEGT. J gave up 7 bases and V 5 bases, and 11 bases lay outside the gene matches. The CDR3: CASSTLTGLGEQYF. In DNA, the CDR3 is TGTGCCAGCAGTACACTGACAGGGTTGGGAGAGCAGTACTTC.

This chain uses TRBV5-1 with TRBJ1-2; D unresolved. Germline CDR1 and CDR2: SGHRS and YFSETQ. Between the trimmed V and J ends, which lost 0 bases and 2 bases, there was a span of 11 bases. CDR3 length: 15 residues. The CDR3 sequence: CASSLVVHGNYGYTF. CDR3 in DNA: TGCGCCAGCAGCTTGGTCGTACACGGGAACTATGGCTACACCTTC.

J is TRBJ2-1 and V is TRBV6-7, with a tentative D call TRBD2 (6 bases). TRBV6-7 is filed as an ORF, its function uncertain. Trimming took off 6 bases at V and 4 bases at J, with 10 bases between the two ends. The CDR3 consists of 13 residues. The CDR3 spells CASSRDSYNEQFF. For the CDR3, the DNA is TGTGCCAGCAGCCGGGACTCTTACAATGAGCAGTTCTTC.

This chain joins TRBV15 and TRBJ2-1; D is unresolved. With 0 bases removed from V and 5 bases from J, the gap between germline ends came to 11 bases. CDR3 size: 15 residues. CDR1 LNHNV and CDR2 YYDKDF come from the germline V gene (reference sequence). DNA of the CDR3: TGTGCCACCAGCAGAGATCTGAACAGAAACAATGAGCAGTTCTTC. It translates to CATSRDLNRNNEQFF.

The chain recombines TRBV5-6 with TRBJ1-2, with 12 nucleotides matching TRBD1. The CDR3 runs 13 residues. V lost 7 bases, J lost 7 bases, and 5 bases stayed unmatched. Germline-derived CDR1 and CDR2 are SGHDT and YYEEEE. The CDR3 nucleotides are TGTGCCAGCGGGACAGGGGGCGAATCTGGCTACACCTTC. Translated: CASGTGGESGYTF.

The rearrangement uses TRBV11-2 and TRBJ2-1, with D possibly being TRBD1 (5 bases). V lost 5 bases, J lost 3 bases, and 17 bases lay in between. Germline CDR1 SGHAT, CDR2 FQNNGV. The CDR3 runs 16 residues. This chain's CDR3 is CASSGPGNNHYNEQFF. CDR3 coding DNA: TGTGCCAGCAGCGGCCCAGGGAATAACCACTACAATGAGCAGTTCTTC. The whole variable domain, remainder taken from reference TRBV11-2 and TRBJ2-1, is EAGVAQSPRYKIIEKRQSVAFWCNPISGHATLYWYQQILGQGPKLLIQFQNNGVVDDSQLPKDRFSAERLKGVDSTLKIQPAKLEDSAVYLCASSGPGNNHYNEQFFGPGTRLTVL.

This rearrangement joins TRBV5-6 to TRBJ1-2, with 8 bases that match TRBD1. The germline CDR1 and CDR2 sequences are SGHDT and YYEEEE. V lost 5 bases, J lost 4 bases, and 4 bases stayed unmatched. The CDR3 sequence is 13 residues long. The DNA for the CDR3 is TGTGCCAGCAGTCCACAGGGGGTCTATGGCTACACCTTC. This sequence encodes CASSPQGVYGYTF. Full variable domain (outside the CDR3, taken from reference TRBV5-6 and TRBJ1-2): DAGVTQSPTHLIKTRGQQVTLRCSPKSGHDTVSWYQQALGQGPQFIFQYYEEEERQRGNFPDRFSGHQFPNYSSELNVNALLLGDSALYLCASSPQGVYGYTFGSGTRLTVV.

The chain recombines TRBV29-1 with TRBJ1-3, with D possibly TRBD1 on 6 matching bases. The CDR3 has 13 residues. With 7 bases removed from V and 0 bases from J, the gap between germline ends came to 10 bases. The germline gives CDR1 SQVTM, CDR2 ANQGSEA. In nucleotides, the CDR3 is TGCAGCGCGGGGACAAGCTCTGGAAACACCATATATTTT. Translated: CSAGTSSGNTIYF.

This rearrangement joins TRBV18 to TRBJ2-7; 10 nucleotides agree with TRBD1. CDR3 length: 19 residues. V gave up 0 bases and J gave up 1 base; unmatched junction bases: 12. The germline V gene has CDR1 KGHSH and CDR2 LQKENI. Written as DNA, the CDR3 is TGTGCCAGCTCACCACCGGCGGACAGGGGGAGTGTGAGGTCCTACGAGCAGTACTTC. Its protein is CASSPPADRGSVRSYEQYF.

The sample holds a few counts of this clone. The J gene is TRBJ2-2, the V gene TRBV4-2, with unresolved D. Germline CDR1 is LGHNA and CDR2 is YNFKEQ. The CDR3 sequence is 16 residues long. V lost 0 bases and J 5 bases, leaving 13 bases between the germline ends. DNA of the CDR3: TGTGCCAGCAGCCAAGATGGGCTGCGTAGAACCGGGGAGCTGTTTTTT. It yields the protein CASSQDGLRRTGELFF.

This chain links TRBV2 with TRBJ2-3; perhaps TRBD2 as D (6 bases). Trimming took off 6 bases at V and 0 bases at J, with 13 bases between the two ends. CDR3 size: 15 residues. In germline, CDR1 is SNHLY, CDR2 FYNNEI. CDR3 sequence reads: CASSAIAVSTDTQYF. For the CDR3, the DNA is TGTGCCAGCAGCGCCATAGCGGTAAGCACAGATACGCAGTATTTT. The complete variable domain, with remaining parts taken from reference TRBV2 and TRBJ2-3, reads EPEVTQTPSHQVTQMGQEVILRCVPISNHLYFYWYRQILGQKVEFLVSFYNNEISEKSEIFDDQFSVERPDGSNFTLKIRSTKLEDSAMYFCASSAIAVSTDTQYFGPGTRLTVL.

The table lists this clone with a few counts. V gene TRBV19 combines with J gene TRBJ1-3; D is unresolved. Trimming took 9 bases from V and 4 from J, leaving 13 bases between them. Germline lookup yields CDR1 LNHDA and CDR2 SQIVND (reference sequence). There are 13 residues in the CDR3. CDR3 bases: TGTGCCAGCCTCCCGTATTCCGGAAACACCATATATTTT. Protein: CASLPYSGNTIYF. Together with reference TRBV19 and TRBJ1-3, the CDR3 gives the full variable domain: DGGITQSPKYLFRKEGQNVTLSCEQNLNHDAMYWYRQDPGQGLRLIYYSQIVNDFQKGDIAEGYSVSREKKESFPLTVTSAQKNPTAFYLCASLPYSGNTIYFGEGSWLTVV.

The chain uses TRBV9 and TRBJ2-1, with 10 bases identical to TRBD2. V lost 0 bases and J lost 1; bases outside the gene matches: 10. Per germline, CDR1 SGDLS and CDR2 YYNGEE. This CDR3 has 19 amino acids. The CDR3 sequence is CASSVELAGGVASYNEQFF. The CDR3 DNA is TGTGCCAGCAGCGTAGAATTAGCGGGAGGTGTGGCGTCCTACAATGAGCAGTTCTTC.